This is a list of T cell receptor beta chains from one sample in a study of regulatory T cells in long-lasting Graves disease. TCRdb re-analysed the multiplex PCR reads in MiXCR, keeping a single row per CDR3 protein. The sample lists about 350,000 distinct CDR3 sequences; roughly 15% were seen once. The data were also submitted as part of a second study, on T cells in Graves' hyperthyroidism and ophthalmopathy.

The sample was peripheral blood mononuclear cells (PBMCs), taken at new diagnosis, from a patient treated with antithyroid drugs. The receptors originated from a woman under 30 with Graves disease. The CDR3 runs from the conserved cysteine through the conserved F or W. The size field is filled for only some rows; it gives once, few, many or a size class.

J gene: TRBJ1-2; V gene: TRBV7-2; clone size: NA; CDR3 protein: CASSPTFARNYGYTF
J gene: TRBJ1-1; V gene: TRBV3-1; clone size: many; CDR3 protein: CASSQGTGGFVPEAFF
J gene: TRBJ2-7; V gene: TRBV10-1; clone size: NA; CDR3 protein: CASSDGTGGRGEQYF
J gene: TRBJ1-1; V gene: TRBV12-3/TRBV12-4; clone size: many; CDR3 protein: CASSTLDGQAFF
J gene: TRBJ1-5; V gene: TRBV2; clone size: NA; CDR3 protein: CASSDTGVPIPQHF
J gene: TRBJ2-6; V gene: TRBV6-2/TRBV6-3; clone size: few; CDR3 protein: CASSYLRVTSGANVLTF
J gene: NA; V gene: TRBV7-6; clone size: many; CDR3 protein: CASSLGSRPETQYF
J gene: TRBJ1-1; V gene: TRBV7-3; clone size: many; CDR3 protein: CASSNTGGAMHTEAFF
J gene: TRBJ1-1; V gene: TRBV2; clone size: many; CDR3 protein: CASKTSPNTEAFF
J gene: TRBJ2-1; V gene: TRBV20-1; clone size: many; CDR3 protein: CSARGTSGNIGEQFF